These 7 T cell receptor beta chains originate from one sample sequenced in a study of cytomegalovirus exposure and HLA in healthy donors. This table comes from immunoSEQ multiplex PCR, and its TCRdb copy is limited to in-frame clones, with some not included. The data contain 280,000 or so clones, 85% to 90% of them seen just once; the ten biggest clones take up approximately 0.88%. The sequenced material came from PBMCs. The receptors shown here come from a woman aged 18-35 years in good health and CMV-seronegative.

This clone was recorded once. The gene calls are TRBV6-1 and TRBJ1-5, with D uncertain. This CDR3 is built from 13 residues. Germline values: CDR1 MNHNS, CDR2 SASEGT. Trimming cost V 7 bases and J 0 bases, with 7 bases left between them. Here the CDR3 DNA reads TGTGCCAGCATGAGATTTAGCAATCAGCCCCAGCATTTT. Translating gives CASMRFSNQPQHF.

The chain employs TRBV27 and TRBJ2-2, with D possibly being TRBD2 (6 bases). CDR1 and CDR2 from the germline V gene are MNHEY and SMNVEV (reference sequence). The CDR3 is 17 residues long. V lost 3 bases, J lost 5 bases, and 19 bases lay in between. For the CDR3, the DNA is TGTGCCAGCAGTTTTTCACCGGGAGCTGATAGAACCGGGGAGCTGTTTTTT. As protein: CASSFSPGADRTGELFF.

V gene TRBV27 combines with J gene TRBJ2-2; no reliable D call. Trimming removed 3 bases at V and 0 bases at J, with 5 bases between. The CDR3 has 14 residues. From germline, CDR1 is MNHEY and CDR2 SMNVEV (reference sequence). CDR3 in amino acids: CASSFLSNTGELFF. In DNA form, the CDR3 reads TGTGCCAGCAGTTTTTTATCGAACACCGGGGAGCTGTTTTTT.

This chain connects TRBV16 to TRBJ2-1, with D hard to call. V lost 2 bases and J 0 bases, leaving 8 bases between the germline ends. The CDR3 is 15 residues long. Germline assignment: CDR1 KGHSY and CDR2 FQNENV. The CDR3 region has the DNA TGTGCCAGCAGCCAAGACATTAGCTCCTACAATGAGCAGTTCTTC. Translating it yields CASSQDISSYNEQFF.

The chain employs TRBV19 and TRBJ2-5; TRBD1 agrees at 7 bases. Trimming at V came to 8 bases and at J to 0 bases, leaving 3 bases not matched to a gene. CDR1 is LNHDA and CDR2 is SQIVND in the germline V gene (reference sequence). The CDR3 is 13 residues long. CDR3 sequence: CASGTAYQETQYF. The DNA for the CDR3 is TGTGCCAGTGGGACAGCCTACCAAGAGACCCAGTACTTC.

This clone was seen more than once but under ten times. This rearrangement joins TRBV28 to TRBJ2-7; TRBD1 matches at 9 bases. CDR3 size: 15 residues. CDR1 is MDHEN and CDR2 is SYDVKM in the germline V gene. Germline trimming cut 5 bases from V and 7 bases from J; bases unmatched to any gene: 12. In DNA form, the CDR3 reads TGTGCCAGCAGTCCCTCGGGACAGGGAGGAGAGGAGCAGTACTTC. Amino acids: CASSPSGQGGEEQYF.

The rearrangement uses TRBV27 and TRBJ2-5; 10 bases are a match to TRBD1. This CDR3 is built from 14 residues. CDR1 and CDR2 (germline): MNHEY, SMNVEV (reference sequence). The V segment lost 3 bases and the J segment 6 bases; nucleotides outside the gene matches: 4. CDR3 loop: CASSFGTGVQTQYF. CDR3 bases: TGTGCCAGCAGTTTCGGGACAGGGGTCCAGACCCAGTACTTC.